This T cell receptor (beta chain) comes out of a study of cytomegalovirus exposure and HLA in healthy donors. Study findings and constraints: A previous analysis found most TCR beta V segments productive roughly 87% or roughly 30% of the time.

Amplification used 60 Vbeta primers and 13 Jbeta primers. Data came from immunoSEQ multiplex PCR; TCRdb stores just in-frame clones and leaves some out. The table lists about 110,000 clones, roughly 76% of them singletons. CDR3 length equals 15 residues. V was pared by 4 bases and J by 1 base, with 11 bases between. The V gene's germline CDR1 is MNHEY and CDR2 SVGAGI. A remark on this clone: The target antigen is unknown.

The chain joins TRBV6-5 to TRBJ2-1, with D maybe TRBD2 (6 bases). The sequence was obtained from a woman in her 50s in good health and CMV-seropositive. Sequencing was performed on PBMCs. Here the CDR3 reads CASSSGTRSYNEQFF. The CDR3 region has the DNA TGTGCCAGCAGTTCCGGGACTCGATCCTACAATGAGCAGTTCTTC.